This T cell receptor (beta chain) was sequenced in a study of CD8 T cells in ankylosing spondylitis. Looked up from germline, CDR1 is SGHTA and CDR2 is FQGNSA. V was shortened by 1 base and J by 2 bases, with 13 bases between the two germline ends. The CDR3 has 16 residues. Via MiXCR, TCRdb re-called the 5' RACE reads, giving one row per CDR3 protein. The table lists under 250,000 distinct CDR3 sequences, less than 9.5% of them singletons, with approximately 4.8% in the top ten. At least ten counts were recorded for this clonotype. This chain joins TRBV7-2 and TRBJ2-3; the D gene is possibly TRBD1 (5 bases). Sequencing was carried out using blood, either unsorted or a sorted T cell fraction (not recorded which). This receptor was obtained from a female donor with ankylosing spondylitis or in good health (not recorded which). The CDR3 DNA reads TGTGCCAGCAGCTTAGTAATAGGGGTCTTCACAGATACGCAGTATTTT. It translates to CASSLVIGVFTDTQYF.